This is a list of T cell receptor beta chains from one sample in a study of OX40 agonist ivuxolimab in advanced cancers. Generated by immunoSEQ multiplex PCR, the TCRdb table keeps only in-frame clones and is missing some. The sample has 50,000 to 60,000 clones; over 65% are singletons. Sequences were derived from CD4+ or CD8+ T cells sorted from blood, sampled in a trial of the OX40 agonist ivuxolimab. These receptors came from an adult with an advanced solid tumor such as melanoma, head and neck, liver or kidney cancer. Each CDR3 is given with its conserved first and last residue. Fields, in order: J gene, D gene, V gene, clone size, CDR3 protein, CDR3 DNA. The D gene is left open where the match is weak. The size entry is marked missing in some rows and otherwise reads once, few, many or a size class.

>TRBJ2-5|TRBD1|TRBV9|-
CASTPGQGGETQYF
TGTGCCAGCACCCCGGGACAGGGTGGGGAGACCCAGTACTTC
>TRBJ2-5|TRBD2|TRBV5-1|few
CASSSSHFSPLAGDAQETQYF
TGCGCCAGCAGCTCTTCACACTTCTCCCCACTAGCGGGGGATGCTCAAGAGACCCAGTACTTC
>TRBJ2-6|TRBD1|TRBV7-2|-
CASSLARGRTSTTNVLTF
TGTGCCAGCAGCTTAGCTAGGGGGCGAACGTCAACGACCAACGTCCTGACTTTC
>TRBJ2-7|TRBD1|TRBV7-9|once
CASSSRTGGREQYF
TGTGCCAGCAGCTCTCGGACAGGGGGCCGCGAGCAGTACTTC
>TRBJ1-2|TRBD1|TRBV11-3|-
CASSLEGRQGVYGYTF
TGTGCCAGCAGCTTAGAAGGCCGACAGGGCGTCTATGGCTACACCTTC
>TRBJ1-1|-|TRBV6-5|-
CASRSGRGVTEAFF
TGTGCCAGCCGTTCCGGCAGAGGGGTCACTGAAGCTTTCTTT
>TRBJ2-3|-|TRBV15|-
CATSREVEGPDTQYF
TGTGCCACCAGCAGAGAGGTGGAGGGTCCAGATACGCAGTATTTT
>TRBJ1-4|TRBD1|TRBV7-9|-
CASSLGAGGIEKLFF
TGTGCCAGCAGCTTAGGCGCAGGGGGCATTGAAAAACTGTTTTTT
>TRBJ2-7|TRBD1|TRBV11-2|-
CASSSLRGRTSNEQYF
TGTGCCAGCAGCTCTCTCAGGGGGCGGACCTCCAACGAGCAGTACTTC
>TRBJ2-1|TRBD2|TRBV9|-
CASSAGRNEQFF
TGTGCCAGCAGCGCCGGGAGGAATGAGCAGTTCTTC
>TRBJ2-6|-|TRBV5-4|-
CASSLWGQPLSGANVLTF
TGTGCCAGCAGCTTGTGGGGGCAGCCCTTATCTGGGGCCAACGTCCTGACTTTC
>TRBJ1-1|-|TRBV5-6|-
CASSPVPLGDTEAFF
TGTGCCAGCAGCCCGGTTCCATTGGGGGACACTGAAGCTTTCTTT
>TRBJ2-1|TRBD2|TRBV11-3|-
CASSPGRAYNEQFF
TGTGCCAGCAGCCCCGGGAGGGCCTACAATGAGCAGTTCTTC
>TRBJ2-5|TRBD1|TRBV23-1|-
CASSPARDSLYRETQYF
TGCGCCAGCTCCCCGGCCCGGGACAGCTTATACCGGGAGACCCAGTACTTC
>TRBJ1-4|-|TRBV15|-
CATSRRRREDEKLFF
TGTGCCACCAGCAGAAGAAGGAGGGAGGATGAAAAACTGTTTTTT
>TRBJ1-6|-|TRBV30|-
CAWTERVTSPLHF
TGTGCCTGGACCGAGAGGGTTACTTCACCCCTCCACTTT
>TRBJ2-1|-|TRBV7-9|-
CASSPIRDEQFF
TGTGCCAGCAGTCCCATTAGGGATGAGCAGTTCTTC
>TRBJ2-1|TRBD2|TRBV9|-
CASSVDGGAYNEQFF
TGTGCCAGCAGCGTAGATGGGGGGGCCTACAATGAGCAGTTCTTC
>TRBJ1-1|-|TRBV28|once
CASNRNTEAFF
TGTGCCAGCAATAGGAACACTGAAGCTTTCTTT
>TRBJ2-6|TRBD1|TRBV18|-
CASSLDRAGANVLTF
TGTGCCAGCTCCCTTGACAGGGCTGGGGCCAACGTCCTGACTTTC
>TRBJ1-3|TRBD1|TRBV6-5|once
CASSSRTGRSGNTIYF
TGTGCCAGCAGTTCTCGGACAGGCCGCTCTGGAAACACCATATATTTT
>TRBJ2-7|TRBD1|TRBV5-4|-
CASTTKPDRGRGEQYF
TGTGCCAGCACCACTAAACCGGACAGGGGGCGCGGGGAGCAGTACTTC
>TRBJ1-4|TRBD1|TRBV30|-
CATQPTGEANEKLFF
TGTGCCACACAACCTACAGGGGAAGCTAATGAAAAACTGTTTTTT
>TRBJ1-6|TRBD1|TRBV6-5|-
CASSPQGAFNSPLHF
TGTGCCAGCAGTCCACAGGGGGCGTTCAATTCACCCCTCCACTTT
>TRBJ2-1|TRBD2|TRBV5-1|-
CASSPSGSFYNEQFF
TGCGCCAGCAGCCCTAGCGGGAGCTTTTACAATGAGCAGTTCTTC
>TRBJ2-2|TRBD2|TRBV6-1|-
CASSVGLGNIGELFF
TGTGCCAGCAGTGTGGGACTAGGTAATATCGGGGAGCTGTTTTTT
>TRBJ1-4|-|TRBV6-6|once
CASSHGTLSEKLFF
TGTGCCAGCAGTCACGGGACATTGAGTGAAAAACTGTTTTTT
>TRBJ2-2|-|TRBV29-1|-
CSARTVTNTGELFF
TGCAGCGCCCGGACAGTAACGAACACCGGGGAGCTGTTTTTT
>TRBJ1-5|-|TRBV4-1|-
CASSHTGLDQPQHF
TGCGCCAGCAGCCATACAGGGCTTGATCAGCCCCAGCATTTT